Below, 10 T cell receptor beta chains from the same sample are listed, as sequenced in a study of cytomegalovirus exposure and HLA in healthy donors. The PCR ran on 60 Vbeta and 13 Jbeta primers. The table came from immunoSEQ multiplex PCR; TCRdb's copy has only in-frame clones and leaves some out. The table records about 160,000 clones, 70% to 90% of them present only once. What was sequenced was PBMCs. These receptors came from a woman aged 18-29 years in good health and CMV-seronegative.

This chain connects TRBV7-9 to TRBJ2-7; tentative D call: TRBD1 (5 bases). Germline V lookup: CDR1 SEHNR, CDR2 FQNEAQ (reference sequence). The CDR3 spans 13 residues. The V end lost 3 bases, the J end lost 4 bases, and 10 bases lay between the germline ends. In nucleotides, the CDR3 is TGTGCCAGCAGCTTTGCCTCAGGGTACGAGCAGTACTTC. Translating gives CASSFASGYEQYF. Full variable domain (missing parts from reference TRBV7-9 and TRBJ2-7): DTGVSQNPRHKITKRGQNVTFRCDPISEHNRLYWYRQTLGQGPEFLTYFQNEAQLEKSRLLSDRFSAERPKGSFSTLEIQRTEQGDSAMYLCASSFASGYEQYFGPGTRLTVT.

DNA for the CDR3: TGCAGTACGACAGGGGCCAATGAGCAGTTCTTC. This gives the protein CSTTGANEQFF. This chain connects TRBV20-1 to TRBJ2-1; 8 bases match TRBD1. The trim removed 8 bases at V and 6 bases at J, leaving 3 bases unmatched. The CDR3 runs 11 residues. The germline V gene has CDR1 DFQATT and CDR2 SNEGSKA (reference sequence).

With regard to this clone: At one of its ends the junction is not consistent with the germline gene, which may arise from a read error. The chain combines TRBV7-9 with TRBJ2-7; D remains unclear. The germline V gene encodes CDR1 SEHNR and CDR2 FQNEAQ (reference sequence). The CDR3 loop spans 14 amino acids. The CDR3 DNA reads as TGTTCCAGCAGCTTAACGGGTTTCTCCTACGAGCAGTACTTC. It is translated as CSSSLTGFSYEQYF. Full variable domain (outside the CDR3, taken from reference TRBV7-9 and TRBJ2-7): DTGVSQNPRHKITKRGQNVTFRCDPISEHNRLYWYRQTLGQGPEFLTYFQNEAQLEKSRLLSDRFSAERPKGSFSTLEIQRTEQGDSAMYLCSSSLTGFSYEQYFGPGTRLTVT.

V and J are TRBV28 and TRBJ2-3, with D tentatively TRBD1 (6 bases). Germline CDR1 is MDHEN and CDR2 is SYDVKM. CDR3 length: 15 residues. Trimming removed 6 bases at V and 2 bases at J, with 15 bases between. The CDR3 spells CASSSPRGTTDTQYF. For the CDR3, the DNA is TGTGCCAGCAGCTCCCCCAGGGGCACCACAGATACGCAGTATTTT.

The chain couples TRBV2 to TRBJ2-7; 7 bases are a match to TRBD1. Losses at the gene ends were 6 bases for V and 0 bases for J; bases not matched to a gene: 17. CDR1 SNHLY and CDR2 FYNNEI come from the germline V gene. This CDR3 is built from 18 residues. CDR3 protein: CASRRTYYLGTASYEQYF. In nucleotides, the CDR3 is TGTGCCAGCAGAAGAACATATTACTTGGGGACAGCCTCCTACGAGCAGTACTTC.

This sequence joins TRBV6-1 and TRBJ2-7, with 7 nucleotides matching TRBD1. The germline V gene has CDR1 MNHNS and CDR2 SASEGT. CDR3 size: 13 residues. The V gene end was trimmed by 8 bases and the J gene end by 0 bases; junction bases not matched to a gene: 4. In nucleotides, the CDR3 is TGTGCCAGCGAAGGGGGCCTCTCCTACGAGCAGTACTTC. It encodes CASEGGLSYEQYF.

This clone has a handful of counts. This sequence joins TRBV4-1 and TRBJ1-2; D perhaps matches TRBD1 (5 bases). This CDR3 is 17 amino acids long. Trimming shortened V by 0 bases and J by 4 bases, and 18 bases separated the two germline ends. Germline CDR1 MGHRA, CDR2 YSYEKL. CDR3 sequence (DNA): TGCGCCAGCAGCCAAGATGGAGGCGGGGGAGGGGTCTATGGCTACACCTTC. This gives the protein CASSQDGGGGGVYGYTF.

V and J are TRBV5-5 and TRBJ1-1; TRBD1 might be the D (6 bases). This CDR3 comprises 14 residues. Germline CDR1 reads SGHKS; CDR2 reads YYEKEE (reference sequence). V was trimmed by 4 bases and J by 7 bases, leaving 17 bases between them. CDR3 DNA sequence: TGTGCCAGCAGCACCACAGGGCTATCTGATGAAGCTTTCTTT. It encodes CASSTTGLSDEAFF.

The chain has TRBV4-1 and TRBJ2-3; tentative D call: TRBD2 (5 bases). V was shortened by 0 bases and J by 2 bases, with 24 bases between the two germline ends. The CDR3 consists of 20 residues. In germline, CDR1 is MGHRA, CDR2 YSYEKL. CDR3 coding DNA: TGCGCCAGCAGCCAAGAGGTCCGCTTACTAGTTTCCCGCGTCACAGATACGCAGTATTTT. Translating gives CASSQEVRLLVSRVTDTQYF.

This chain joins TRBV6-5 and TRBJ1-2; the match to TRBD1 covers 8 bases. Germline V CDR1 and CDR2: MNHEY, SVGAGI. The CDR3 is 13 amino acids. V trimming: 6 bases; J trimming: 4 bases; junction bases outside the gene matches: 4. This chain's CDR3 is CASRTTGVYGYTF. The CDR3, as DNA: TGTGCCAGCAGGACGACAGGGGTCTATGGCTACACCTTC.